The 15 T cell receptor beta chains in this list originate from one sample, sequenced in a study of shared clonotypes between healthy human individuals. Sequenced by immunoSEQ multiplex PCR; TCRdb stores in-frame clones only, minus some. This sample has roughly 2.2 million clones, with around 90% found just once. The sequenced sample was naive CD4+ T cells from PBMCs. Regarding subset: CD45RA+ positively selected. The origin of the receptors is a man younger than 35 in good health. Some clones in this sample may be carry-over from other donors' samples.

The count of this clone is one. At the DNA level, this CDR3 is encoded by other sequences in the same sample as well. The V and J genes are TRBV6-5 and TRBJ2-2; no reliable D call. Germline V gene data show CDR1 as MNHEY and CDR2 as SVGAGI. This CDR3 spans 13 amino acids. Between the trimmed V and J ends, which lost 4 bases and 5 bases, there was a span of 8 bases. The CDR3 DNA follows: TGTGCCAGCAGTTCCACCTGGACCGGGGAGCTGTTTTTT. This translates into CASSSTWTGELFF.

This chain links TRBV19 with TRBJ2-7; 11 nucleotides align to TRBD2. Germline-derived CDR1 and CDR2 are LNHDA and SQIVND (reference sequence). The CDR3 runs 17 residues. V lost 7 bases to trimming and J lost 9 bases; unmatched junction nucleotides: 20. This chain's CDR3 is CASKGPTSGNPYGWQYF. DNA for the CDR3: TGTGCCAGTAAAGGGCCGACTAGCGGGAACCCCTATGGATGGCAGTACTTC. The complete variable domain, with remaining parts taken from reference TRBV19 and TRBJ2-7, reads DGGITQSPKYLFRKEGQNVTLSCEQNLNHDAMYWYRQDPGQGLRLIYYSQIVNDFQKGDIAEGYSVSREKKESFPLTVTSAQKNPTAFYLCASKGPTSGNPYGWQYFGPGTRLTVT.

The genes are TRBV10-3 and TRBJ1-1; TRBD1 agrees at 7 bases. V lost 10 bases to trimming and J lost 1 base; unmatched junction nucleotides: 9. This CDR3 region has 14 residues. CDR1 is ENHRY, CDR2 SYGVKD, per germline. CDR3 in DNA: TGTGCCACAACAGAGTGGACAGGGAACACTGAAGCTTTCTTT. This translates into CATTEWTGNTEAFF.

The chain combines TRBV28 with TRBJ1-1; tentatively, D is TRBD1 (5 bases). This CDR3 is 15 amino acids long. Looked up from germline, CDR1 is MDHEN and CDR2 is SYDVKM. Trimming shortened V by 2 bases and J by 10 bases, and 20 bases separated the two germline ends. Here the CDR3 reads CASSLRDEYPILAFF. In DNA form, the CDR3 reads TGTGCCAGCAGTTTACGGGACGAATATCCTATTCTAGCTTTCTTT.

The chain recombines TRBV6-1 with TRBJ2-5, with 7 bases that match TRBD1. The V gene end was trimmed by 5 bases and the J gene end by 4 bases; junction bases not matched to a gene: 7. The CDR3 sequence is 14 residues long. CDR1 MNHNS and CDR2 SASEGT come from the germline V gene. CDR3 DNA: TGTGCCAGCAGTTCCGACAGGGTGGTAGAGACCCAGTACTTC. Its protein is CASSSDRVVETQYF.

This clone was seen once. The gene calls are TRBV28 and TRBJ1-1; no clear D. Germline V gives CDR1 MDHEN, CDR2 SYDVKM. The CDR3 runs 12 residues. Trimming cost V 9 bases and J 0 bases, with 8 bases left between them. The CDR3: CASRKLNTEAFF. The CDR3 DNA follows: TGTGCCAGTCGCAAATTGAACACTGAAGCTTTCTTT.

J is TRBJ1-1 and V is TRBV20-1; D is undetermined. This CDR3 has 11 residues. Germline V gives CDR1 DFQATT, CDR2 SNEGSKA (reference sequence). V was pared by 3 bases and J by 5 bases, with 7 bases between. The DNA of the CDR3 is TGCAGTGCTAGTTCCCAGACTGAAGCTTTCTTT. Protein: CSASSQTEAFF.

In nucleotides, the CDR3 is TGTGCCAGCTCACCACCGGGACTAGTGAATCCTAGCACAGATACGCAGTATTTT. Translated, it gives CASSPPGLVNPSTDTQYF. The gene calls are TRBV18 and TRBJ2-3; 8 bases match TRBD2. V was clipped by 0 bases and J by 0 bases; unmatched bases: 8. The CDR3 is 18 amino acids. Germline assignment: CDR1 KGHSH and CDR2 LQKENI.

The chain links TRBV7-3 to TRBJ1-2; possible D gene TRBD1, 6 bases. The germline V gene has CDR1 SGHTA and CDR2 FQGTGA. V lost 3 bases and J 6 bases, leaving 14 bases between the germline ends. The CDR3 has 14 amino acids. The CDR3 loop reads CASSLTRTADGYTF. DNA for the CDR3: TGTGCCAGCAGCTTGACCAGGACAGCGGATGGCTACACCTTC.

The genes are TRBV30 and TRBJ2-1; 7 bases are shared with TRBD2. J gave up 6 bases and V 4 bases, and 12 bases lay outside the gene matches. The CDR3 length is 15 residues. Germline V gives CDR1 GTSNPN, CDR2 SVGIG (reference sequence). For the CDR3, the DNA is TGTGCCTGGAACCTCGGACTAGTCGGGGGCAATGAGCAGTTCTTC. This encodes CAWNLGLVGGNEQFF.

This clone showed up just a few times. The V call is TRBV5-6, the J call TRBJ1-5, with TRBD1 matching over 9 bases. This CDR3 spans 16 amino acids. Per the germline V gene, CDR1 is SGHDT and CDR2 is YYEEEE. The trim removed 4 bases at V and 3 bases at J, leaving 8 bases unmatched. The DNA of the CDR3 is TGTGCCAGCAGCACCACGGGACAGGGAGACAATCAGCCCCAGCATTTT. Translating gives CASSTTGQGDNQPQHF.

This clone appeared once. Distinct nucleotide sequences in the sample also encode this CDR3. J is TRBJ2-2 and V is TRBV15, with 9 bases matching TRBD2. V lost 3 bases to trimming and J lost 2 bases; unmatched junction nucleotides: 4. CDR1 is LNHNV and CDR2 is YYDKDF in the germline V gene (reference sequence). The CDR3 covers 16 residues. The CDR3 nucleotides are TGTGCCACCAGCAGGGGACTAGCCGGTAACACCGGGGAGCTGTTTTTT. It translates to CATSRGLAGNTGELFF.

The CDR3 sequence: CASSFRDTGGSEAFF. The CDR3 DNA reads TGTGCCAGCAGTTTTCGGGACACGGGGGGCTCTGAAGCTTTCTTT. V gene TRBV27 combines with J gene TRBJ1-1, with D possibly matching TRBD1 (6 bases). This CDR3 is built from 15 residues. V lost 3 bases, J lost 6 bases, and 17 bases lay in between. CDR1 is MNHEY and CDR2 is SMNVEV in the germline V gene (reference sequence).

As DNA, the CDR3 is TGTGCCAGCAGCCTTTCAGGAAACTCGGGCGCCTACGAGCAGTACTTC. Translated: CASSLSGNSGAYEQYF. The chain recombines TRBV7-3 with TRBJ2-7, with unresolved D. The CDR3 is 16 amino acids. Germline CDR1 reads SGHTA; CDR2 reads FQGTGA. V gave up 5 bases and J gave up 2 bases, with 19 bases separating them.

This chain joins TRBV4-3 and TRBJ2-3; perhaps TRBD1 as D (6 bases). Trimming left V 5 bases short and J 5 bases short, with 11 bases between. CDR1 LGHNA and CDR2 YSLEER come from the germline V gene. The CDR3 loop spans 13 amino acids. The CDR3 DNA reads as TGCGCCAGCAGCGCATCACAGGGAGATACGCAGTATTTT. Its protein product is CASSASQGDTQYF.